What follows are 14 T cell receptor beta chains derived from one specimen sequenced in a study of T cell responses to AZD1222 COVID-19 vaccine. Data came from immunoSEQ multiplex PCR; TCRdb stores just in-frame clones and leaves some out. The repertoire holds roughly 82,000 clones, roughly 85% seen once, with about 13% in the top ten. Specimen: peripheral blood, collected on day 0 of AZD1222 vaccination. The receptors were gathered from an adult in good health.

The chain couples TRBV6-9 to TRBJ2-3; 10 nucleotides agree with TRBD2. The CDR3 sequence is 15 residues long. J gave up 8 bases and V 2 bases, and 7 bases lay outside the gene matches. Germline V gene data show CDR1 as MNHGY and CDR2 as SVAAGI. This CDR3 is CASSYTSGTQSTQYF. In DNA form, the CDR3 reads TGTGCCAGCAGTTATACTAGCGGGACCCAGAGTACGCAGTATTTT.

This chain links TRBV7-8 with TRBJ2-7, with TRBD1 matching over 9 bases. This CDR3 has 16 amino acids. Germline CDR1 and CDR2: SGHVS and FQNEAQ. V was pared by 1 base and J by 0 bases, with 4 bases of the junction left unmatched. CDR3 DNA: TGTGCCAGCAGCTTAGTTGGGACAGGGTACTCCTACGAGCAGTACTTC. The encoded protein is CASSLVGTGYSYEQYF.

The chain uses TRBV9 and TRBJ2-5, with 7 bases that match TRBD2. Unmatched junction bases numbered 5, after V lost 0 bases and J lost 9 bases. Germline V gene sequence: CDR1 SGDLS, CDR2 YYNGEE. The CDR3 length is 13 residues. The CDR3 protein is CASSVVPSGAQYF. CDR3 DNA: TGTGCCAGCAGCGTAGTGCCTAGCGGTGCCCAGTACTTC.

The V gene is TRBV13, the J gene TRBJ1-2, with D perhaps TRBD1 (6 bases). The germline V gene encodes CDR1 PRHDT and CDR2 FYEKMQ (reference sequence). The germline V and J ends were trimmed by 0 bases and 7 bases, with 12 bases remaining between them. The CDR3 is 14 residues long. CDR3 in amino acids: CASSLGGAQSGYTF. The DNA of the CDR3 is TGTGCCAGCAGCTTAGGGGGGGCGCAGAGTGGCTACACCTTC.

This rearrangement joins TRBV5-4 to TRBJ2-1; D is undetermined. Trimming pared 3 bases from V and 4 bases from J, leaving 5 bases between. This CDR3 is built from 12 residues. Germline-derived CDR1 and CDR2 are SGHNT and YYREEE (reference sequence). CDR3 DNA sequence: TGTGCCAGCAGCTCCCAGTACAATGAGCAGTTCTTC. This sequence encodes CASSSQYNEQFF.

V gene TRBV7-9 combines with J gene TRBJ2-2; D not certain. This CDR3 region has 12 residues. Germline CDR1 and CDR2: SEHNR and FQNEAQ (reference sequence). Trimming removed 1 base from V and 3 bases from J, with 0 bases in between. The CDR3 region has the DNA TGTGCCAGCAGCTTAGACACCGGGGAGCTGTTTTTT. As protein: CASSLDTGELFF.

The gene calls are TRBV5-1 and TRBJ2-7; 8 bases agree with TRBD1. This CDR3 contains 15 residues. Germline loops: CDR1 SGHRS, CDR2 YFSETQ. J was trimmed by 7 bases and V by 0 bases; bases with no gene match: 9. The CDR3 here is CASSLAGQGAGEQYF. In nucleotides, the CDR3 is TGCGCCAGCAGCTTGGCCGGGCAGGGGGCGGGTGAGCAGTACTTC.

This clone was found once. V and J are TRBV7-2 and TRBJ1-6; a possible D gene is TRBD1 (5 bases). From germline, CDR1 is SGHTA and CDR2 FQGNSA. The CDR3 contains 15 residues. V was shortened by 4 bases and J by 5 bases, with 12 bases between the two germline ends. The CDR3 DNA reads TGTGCCAGCAGCTCCAGGGTCGGGGATAATTCACCCCTCCACTTT. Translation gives CASSSRVGDNSPLHF.

The CDR3 reads CASRNRGDQPQHF. As DNA, the CDR3 is TGCGCCAGCAGGAACAGGGGGGACCAGCCCCAGCATTTT. The chain couples TRBV10-1 to TRBJ1-5, with TRBD1 identical over 8 bases. Germline V gives CDR1 WNHNN, CDR2 SYGVQD (reference sequence). The V gene end was trimmed by 6 bases and the J gene end by 7 bases; junction bases not matched to a gene: 5. The CDR3 runs to 13 residues.

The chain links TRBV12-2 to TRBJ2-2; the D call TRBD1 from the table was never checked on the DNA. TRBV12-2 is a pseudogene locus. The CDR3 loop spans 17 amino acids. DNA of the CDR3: TGTGCAAGTCGCTTAGGGACAGGACCTCCCAGGACCGGGGAGCTGTTTTTT. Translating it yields CASRLGTGPPRTGELFF.

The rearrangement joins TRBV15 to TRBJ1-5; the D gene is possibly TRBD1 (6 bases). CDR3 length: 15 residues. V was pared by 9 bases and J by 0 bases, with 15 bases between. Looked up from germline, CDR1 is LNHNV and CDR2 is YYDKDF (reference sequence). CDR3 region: CATKVGHNSNQPQHF. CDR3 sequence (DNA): TGTGCCACAAAGGTGGGACACAATAGCAATCAGCCCCAGCATTTT.

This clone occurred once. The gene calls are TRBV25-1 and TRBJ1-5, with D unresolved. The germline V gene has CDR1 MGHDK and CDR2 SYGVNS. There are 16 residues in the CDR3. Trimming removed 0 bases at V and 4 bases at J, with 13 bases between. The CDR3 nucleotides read TGTGCCAGCAGTGAATATTGGCCAACAAAGAATCAGCCCCAGCATTTT. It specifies CASSEYWPTKNQPQHF.

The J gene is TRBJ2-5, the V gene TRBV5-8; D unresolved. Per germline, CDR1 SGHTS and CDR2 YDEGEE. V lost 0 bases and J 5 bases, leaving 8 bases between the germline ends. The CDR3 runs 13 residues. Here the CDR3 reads CASSLVAVETQYF. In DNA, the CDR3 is TGTGCCAGCAGCTTGGTGGCGGTGGAGACCCAGTACTTC.

Here the CDR3 reads CASSPSGSVVYF. The DNA for the CDR3 is TGCGCCAGCAGCCCGTCGGGAAGTGTGGTGTACTTC. V usage is TRBV4-1 and J usage is TRBJ2-4, with D tentatively TRBD2 (5 bases). V was shortened by 4 bases and J by 15 bases, with 16 bases between the two germline ends. The CDR3 sequence is 12 residues long. Germline CDR1 MGHRA, CDR2 YSYEKL.